These T cell receptor beta chains were read from a single sample in a study of cytomegalovirus exposure and HLA in healthy donors. TCRdb keeps only in-frame clones here, not all; method: immunoSEQ multiplex PCR. This table has roughly 100,000 clones, approximately 69% appearing once. Sequencing used PBMCs. These TCRs come from a man aged 25 to 40 in good health and CMV-seronegative. Both conserved end residues are part of each CDR3. The order of the fields is D gene, CDR3 length, clone size, V gene, J gene, CDR3 DNA, CDR3 protein. The D gene is left open where the match is weak. Part of the rows lack a size; the others show once, few, many or a class for expanded clones.

d_gene: TRBD2
len: 15
abundance: few
v_gene: TRBV27
j_gene: TRBJ2-7
CDR3nt: TGTGCCAGTCATACCGGCGGGGGGCTGGCCTACGAGCAGTACTTC
CDR3aa: CASHTGGGLAYEQYF

d_gene: .
len: 18
abundance: few
v_gene: TRBV5-1
j_gene: TRBJ2-7
CDR3nt: TGCGCCAGCACCGCCGGGGGTTTCCAGGGGGTCCCCCCCTACGAGCAGTACTTC
CDR3aa: CASTAGGFQGVPPYEQYF

d_gene: TRBD2
len: 16
abundance: .
v_gene: TRBV9
j_gene: TRBJ2-1
CDR3nt: TGTGCCAGCAGTCCCACCCGGGGTAGCGGGAGAATTGAGCAGTTCTTC
CDR3aa: CASSPTRGSGRIEQFF

d_gene: TRBD1
len: 13
abundance: once
v_gene: TRBV18
j_gene: TRBJ2-5
CDR3nt: TGTGCCAGCTCACAGGGACAGAAAGAGACCCAGTACTTC
CDR3aa: CASSQGQKETQYF

d_gene: TRBD1
len: 16
abundance: .
v_gene: TRBV15
j_gene: TRBJ2-1
CDR3nt: TGTGCCACCAGCAGAGATCGACAGGGGGGATACAATGAGCAGTTCTTC
CDR3aa: CATSRDRQGGYNEQFF

d_gene: TRBD1
len: 18
abundance: .
v_gene: TRBV7-9
j_gene: TRBJ1-3
CDR3nt: TGTGCCAGCAGCTCCATCCGGGACAGGGGATCGACTGGAAACACCATATATTTT
CDR3aa: CASSSIRDRGSTGNTIYF

d_gene: TRBD1
len: 12
abundance: .
v_gene: TRBV30
j_gene: TRBJ1-1
CDR3nt: TGTGCCTGGAGTCCTTACAGGGGTGAAGCTTTCTTT
CDR3aa: CAWSPYRGEAFF

d_gene: .
len: 13
abundance: .
v_gene: TRBV15
j_gene: TRBJ2-7
CDR3nt: TGTGCCACCAGCGGTGGATGGGCGTACGAGCAGTACTTC
CDR3aa: CATSGGWAYEQYF

d_gene: .
len: 11
abundance: .
v_gene: TRBV7-9
j_gene: TRBJ1-1
CDR3nt: TGTGCCAGCAGCCCGACTTGGGAAGCTTTCTTT
CDR3aa: CASSPTWEAFF

d_gene: TRBD1
len: 14
abundance: .
v_gene: TRBV7-9
j_gene: TRBJ1-6
CDR3nt: TGTGCCGCGAAACAGACAGGGGATTATTCACCCCTCCACTTT
CDR3aa: CAAKQTGDYSPLHF

d_gene: .
len: 17
abundance: .
v_gene: TRBV5-1
j_gene: TRBJ2-3
CDR3nt: TGCGCCAGCAGCGGGTCGATTCCGGACAGAGGCACAGATACGCAGTATTTT
CDR3aa: CASSGSIPDRGTDTQYF

d_gene: TRBD2
len: 15
abundance: .
v_gene: TRBV5-1
j_gene: TRBJ2-3
CDR3nt: TGCGCCAGCAGCCCCCTGGGGGGGAAAACAGATACGCAGTATTTT
CDR3aa: CASSPLGGKTDTQYF

d_gene: TRBD1
len: 15
abundance: .
v_gene: TRBV19
j_gene: TRBJ2-7
CDR3nt: TGTGCCAGTGGACCAAAGGGACAGACTTCCTACGAGCAGTACTTC
CDR3aa: CASGPKGQTSYEQYF

d_gene: TRBD2
len: 15
abundance: once
v_gene: TRBV6-6
j_gene: TRBJ2-6
CDR3nt: TGTGCCAGTTCAACCCGGGGGGCTGGGGCCAACGTCCTGACTTTC
CDR3aa: CASSTRGAGANVLTF

d_gene: TRBD1
len: 15
abundance: .
v_gene: TRBV7-9
j_gene: TRBJ2-1
CDR3nt: TGTGCCAGCAAAAGAACGGGACAGAGTTTGAATGAGCAGTTCTTC
CDR3aa: CASKRTGQSLNEQFF

d_gene: .
len: 14
abundance: .
v_gene: TRBV18
j_gene: TRBJ2-7
CDR3nt: TGTGCCAGCTCAACATCAAGACAGGAGAACGAGCAGTACTTC
CDR3aa: CASSTSRQENEQYF

d_gene: TRBD1
len: 15
abundance: .
v_gene: TRBV30
j_gene: TRBJ1-6
CDR3nt: TGTGCCTGGAGGGAGGGGACAGGCTATAATTCACCCCTCCACTTT
CDR3aa: CAWREGTGYNSPLHF

d_gene: TRBD1
len: 15
abundance: .
v_gene: TRBV14
j_gene: TRBJ1-2
CDR3nt: TGTGCCAGCAGCCAGGGGACAGGGAGGAACTATGGCTACACCTTC
CDR3aa: CASSQGTGRNYGYTF

d_gene: TRBD2
len: 16
abundance: .
v_gene: TRBV7-2
j_gene: TRBJ2-3
CDR3nt: TGTGCCAGCAGCGCAACTAGCGGGAGGTGGTCAGATACGCAGTATTTT
CDR3aa: CASSATSGRWSDTQYF

d_gene: .
len: 14
abundance: .
v_gene: TRBV21-1
j_gene: TRBJ2-1
CDR3nt: TGTGCCAGCAGCCTTAGCGGGAGGGCCCATGAGCAGTTCTTC
CDR3aa: CASSLSGRAHEQFF

d_gene: .
len: 15
abundance: .
v_gene: TRBV18
j_gene: TRBJ2-1
CDR3nt: TGTGCCAGCTCACTCCGGACAGCCTCCTACAATGAGCAGTTCTTC
CDR3aa: CASSLRTASYNEQFF

d_gene: TRBD1
len: 18
abundance: few
v_gene: TRBV7-9
j_gene: TRBJ2-3
CDR3nt: TGTGCCAGCAGCCAGTTCGGGGGACAGGGCCAAAGCACAGATACGCAGTATTTT
CDR3aa: CASSQFGGQGQSTDTQYF

d_gene: TRBD1
len: 15
abundance: .
v_gene: TRBV6-6
j_gene: TRBJ2-2
CDR3nt: TGTGCCAGCCGGACAGGGGGAGGTGGGTCCGGGGAGCTGTTTTTT
CDR3aa: CASRTGGGGSGELFF

d_gene: TRBD2
len: 19
abundance: .
v_gene: TRBV29-1
j_gene: TRBJ2-6
CDR3nt: TGCAGCGTTGAAGCGGGAGGGACTAGCGGGGGACCTGGGGCCAACGTCCTGACTTTC
CDR3aa: CSVEAGGTSGGPGANVLTF

d_gene: TRBD2
len: 16
abundance: .
v_gene: TRBV7-8
j_gene: TRBJ2-7
CDR3nt: TGTGCCAGCAGCTGGGACCCTAGCGGGAGATCCTACGAGCAGTACTTC
CDR3aa: CASSWDPSGRSYEQYF

d_gene: .
len: 14
abundance: .
v_gene: TRBV29-1
j_gene: TRBJ2-7
CDR3nt: TGCAGCGTTAGACGTCCGAACAGGCCCTACGAGCAGTACTTC
CDR3aa: CSVRRPNRPYEQYF

d_gene: .
len: 11
abundance: .
v_gene: TRBV28
j_gene: TRBJ1-1
CDR3nt: TGTGCCAGCAGTAAGACAGTTGAAGCTTTCTTT
CDR3aa: CASSKTVEAFF

d_gene: .
len: 15
abundance: .
v_gene: TRBV6-6
j_gene: TRBJ2-7
CDR3nt: TGTGCCAGCAGTCGCAACAGGGAAAAAGTCTACGAGCAGTACTTC
CDR3aa: CASSRNREKVYEQYF

d_gene: TRBD1
len: 17
abundance: .
v_gene: TRBV7-8
j_gene: TRBJ1-1
CDR3nt: TGTGCCAGCAGCTCCAATTCTGGGACAGGAATGAACACTGAAGCTTTCTTT
CDR3aa: CASSSNSGTGMNTEAFF

d_gene: TRBD2
len: 15
abundance: few
v_gene: TRBV5-1
j_gene: TRBJ2-1
CDR3nt: TGCGCCAGCAGCGTAGGGACTAGCGGTTACAATGAGCAGTTCTTC
CDR3aa: CASSVGTSGYNEQFF

d_gene: .
len: 12
abundance: .
v_gene: TRBV5-4
j_gene: TRBJ2-5
CDR3nt: TGTGCCAGCAGCTCGGTCCAAGAGACCCAGTACTTC
CDR3aa: CASSSVQETQYF

d_gene: TRBD2
len: 14
abundance: .
v_gene: TRBV19
j_gene: TRBJ2-7
CDR3nt: TGTGCCAGTAGTATAGTGGCGGGAGACGGCGAGCAGTACTTC
CDR3aa: CASSIVAGDGEQYF

d_gene: .
len: 15
abundance: .
v_gene: TRBV9
j_gene: TRBJ2-7
CDR3nt: TGTGCCAGCAGCGTAGCTCCAGGGGACTCCTACGAGCAGTACTTC
CDR3aa: CASSVAPGDSYEQYF

d_gene: TRBD2
len: 15
abundance: .
v_gene: TRBV11-1
j_gene: TRBJ2-1
CDR3nt: TGTGCCAGCAGCTTACTAGCGGGAGGGAATTATGGGCAGTTCTTC
CDR3aa: CASSLLAGGNYGQFF

d_gene: .
len: 14
abundance: .
v_gene: TRBV6-5
j_gene: TRBJ2-6
CDR3nt: TGTGCCAGTCGGGATGTATCTGGGGCCAACGTCCTGACTTTC
CDR3aa: CASRDVSGANVLTF

d_gene: .
len: 16
abundance: .
v_gene: TRBV7-3
j_gene: TRBJ2-1
CDR3nt: TGTGCCAGCAGCCCCCCTAGCGCAAGCTCCTACAATGAGCAGTTCTTC
CDR3aa: CASSPPSASSYNEQFF

d_gene: .
len: 16
abundance: .
v_gene: TRBV6-6
j_gene: TRBJ1-2
CDR3nt: TGTGCCAGCAGTTACGGGAGTAGGGGAGGTAACTATGGCTACACCTTC
CDR3aa: CASSYGSRGGNYGYTF

d_gene: .
len: 15
abundance: .
v_gene: TRBV9
j_gene: TRBJ2-3
CDR3nt: TGTGCCAGCAGCGTAGATCAGGGCCTGACGGATACGCAGTATTTT
CDR3aa: CASSVDQGLTDTQYF

d_gene: .
len: 13
abundance: .
v_gene: TRBV9
j_gene: TRBJ2-3
CDR3nt: TGTGCCAGCAGCATGTCTAGCACAGATACGCAGTATTTT
CDR3aa: CASSMSSTDTQYF

d_gene: .
len: 10
abundance: .
v_gene: TRBV6-1
j_gene: TRBJ1-1
CDR3nt: TGTGCCAGCAGTAGAGTCGAAGCTTTCTTT
CDR3aa: CASSRVEAFF

d_gene: TRBD1
len: 13
abundance: .
v_gene: TRBV7-2
j_gene: TRBJ1-3
CDR3nt: TGTGCCAGCAGCCGGGACAGAGGAAACACCATATATTTT
CDR3aa: CASSRDRGNTIYF

d_gene: TRBD1
len: 15
abundance: .
v_gene: TRBV6-5
j_gene: TRBJ2-3
CDR3nt: TGTGCCAGCAGTTCCCCCGGGACAGGGTCAGATACGCAGTATTTT
CDR3aa: CASSSPGTGSDTQYF

d_gene: .
len: 14
abundance: .
v_gene: TRBV5-4
j_gene: TRBJ2-2
CDR3nt: TGTGCCAGCAGCTCGGAGGGGTCTTCGGGGGAGCTGTTTTTT
CDR3aa: CASSSEGSSGELFF

d_gene: .
len: 13
abundance: .
v_gene: TRBV2
j_gene: TRBJ1-1
CDR3nt: TGTGCCAGCAGGGGACCTCGGGGGACTGAAGCTTTCTTT
CDR3aa: CASRGPRGTEAFF

d_gene: TRBD2
len: 17
abundance: .
v_gene: TRBV5-6
j_gene: TRBJ2-7
CDR3nt: TGTGCCAGCAGCTTTTCCCTCCTAGCGGGAGGCCGGTACGAGCAGTACTTC
CDR3aa: CASSFSLLAGGRYEQYF

d_gene: .
len: 12
abundance: .
v_gene: TRBV28
j_gene: TRBJ1-5
CDR3nt: TGTGCCAGCAGTTTGGCCAATCAGCCCCAGCATTTT
CDR3aa: CASSLANQPQHF

d_gene: TRBD1
len: 15
abundance: .
v_gene: TRBV5-6
j_gene: TRBJ2-7
CDR3nt: TGTGCCAGCAGCTTGTTAACGGACAGGGACAACGAGCAGTACTTC
CDR3aa: CASSLLTDRDNEQYF

d_gene: TRBD1
len: 16
abundance: .
v_gene: TRBV5-8
j_gene: TRBJ2-2
CDR3nt: TGTGCCAGCAGCTCCTATTCCGGGACAGTCGCCGGGGAGCTGTTTTTT
CDR3aa: CASSSYSGTVAGELFF

d_gene: .
len: 18
abundance: once
v_gene: TRBV4-1
j_gene: TRBJ2-1
CDR3nt: TGCGCCAGCAGCCACGGCAACCCCGGAGCGGGTGCGTACAATGAGCAGTTCTTC
CDR3aa: CASSHGNPGAGAYNEQFF

d_gene: .
len: 13
abundance: .
v_gene: TRBV11-3
j_gene: TRBJ2-5
CDR3nt: TGTGCCAGCAGCCTCGGGATGGAGGAGACCCAGTACTTC
CDR3aa: CASSLGMEETQYF